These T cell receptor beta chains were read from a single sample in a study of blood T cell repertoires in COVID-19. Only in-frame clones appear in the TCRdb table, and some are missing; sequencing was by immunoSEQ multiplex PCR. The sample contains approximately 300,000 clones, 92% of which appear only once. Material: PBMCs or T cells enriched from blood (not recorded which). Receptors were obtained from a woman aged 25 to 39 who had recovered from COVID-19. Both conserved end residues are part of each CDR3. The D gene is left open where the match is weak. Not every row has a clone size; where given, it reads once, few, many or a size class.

DNA: TGCGCCAGCAGCCAAATGGACAGGGGACAGCCCCAGCATTTT
CDR3: CASSQMDRGQPQHF
J: TRBJ1-5
size: .
V: TRBV4-1
D: TRBD1

DNA: TGTGCCAGCAGACGGATCGGGACAGTCCCTTCGTCTGGGGCCAACGTCCTGACTTTC
CDR3: CASRRIGTVPSSGANVLTF
J: TRBJ2-6
size: .
V: TRBV28
D: TRBD1

DNA: TGTGCCAGTAGGGGGGCCTCGGAGGAGACCCAGTACTTC
CDR3: CASRGASEETQYF
J: TRBJ2-5
size: .
V: TRBV19
D: .

DNA: TGTGCCACTGCCGGGACAGGGTATGGCGAGCAGTACTTC
CDR3: CATAGTGYGEQYF
J: TRBJ2-7
size: .
V: TRBV27
D: TRBD1

DNA: TGTGCCAGCTATCTGGAGAGCAGCTATGGCTACACCTTC
CDR3: CASYLESSYGYTF
J: TRBJ1-2
size: .
V: TRBV28
D: .

DNA: TGTGCCAGCAGCCCACCCGATGGGCCGGGGTACAATGAGCAGTTCTTC
CDR3: CASSPPDGPGYNEQFF
J: TRBJ2-1
size: .
V: TRBV7-9
D: .

DNA: TGTGCCAGCAGTTTATTGGCGGGTGACTTCTTTATCTACGAGCAGTACTTC
CDR3: CASSLLAGDFFIYEQYF
J: TRBJ2-7
size: .
V: TRBV27
D: .

DNA: TGTGCCAGCAGTTACATTTCGGGGAACACTGAAGCTTTCTTT
CDR3: CASSYISGNTEAFF
J: TRBJ1-1
size: .
V: TRBV6-5
D: .

DNA: TGTGCCAGCAGCCCGGGACAGCCCAACTCACCCCTCCACTTT
CDR3: CASSPGQPNSPLHF
J: TRBJ1-6
size: .
V: TRBV7-9
D: TRBD1

DNA: TGTGCCAGCAGCCAAGGGGGCAGCACTGAAGCTTTCTTT
CDR3: CASSQGGSTEAFF
J: TRBJ1-1
size: .
V: TRBV4-2
D: .

DNA: TGTGCCAGCAGTACCCGGACAGGGAACGAAAAACTGTTTTTT
CDR3: CASSTRTGNEKLFF
J: TRBJ1-4
size: .
V: TRBV6-5
D: TRBD1

DNA: TGTGCCACCAGCAGGGAGGAGAGGCCTCGACGAGAAGGACAGATCGGCACAGATACGCAGTATTTT
CDR3: CATSREERPRREGQIGTDTQYF
J: TRBJ2-3
size: .
V: TRBV15
D: .

DNA: TGCGCCAGCAGCCCGGCTAGCTCCTATAATTCACCCCTCCACTTT
CDR3: CASSPASSYNSPLHF
J: TRBJ1-6
size: .
V: TRBV4-3
D: .

DNA: TGTGCCAGCCGGAGTTCGAGCTCCTACAATGAGCAGTTCTTC
CDR3: CASRSSSSYNEQFF
J: TRBJ2-1
size: once
V: TRBV3-1/TRBV3-2
D: .

DNA: TGCGCCAGCAGCCGGACAGGGATAATTGCAACTAATGAAAAACTGTTTTTT
CDR3: CASSRTGIIATNEKLFF
J: TRBJ1-4
size: .
V: TRBV4-1
D: TRBD1

DNA: TGTGCCAGTAAATCAGGGACAGGACCCACCGGGGAGCTGTTTTTT
CDR3: CASKSGTGPTGELFF
J: TRBJ2-2
size: .
V: TRBV19
D: TRBD1

DNA: TGCGCCAGCAGCTTGTGGAACGTCAGGGACAATGAGCAGTTCTTC
CDR3: CASSLWNVRDNEQFF
J: TRBJ2-1
size: .
V: TRBV5-1
D: .

DNA: TGTGCCAGCAGTTACGAGGTAGAGGATCAAAACACAGATACGCAGTATTTT
CDR3: CASSYEVEDQNTDTQYF
J: TRBJ2-3
size: .
V: TRBV6-2/TRBV6-3
D: .

DNA: TGTGCCAGCAGTGCACAGGGTTACGAGCAGTACTTC
CDR3: CASSAQGYEQYF
J: TRBJ2-7
size: .
V: TRBV2
D: .

DNA: TGTGCCAGCAGCTTAGTGGGAACAGGCCAAGAGACCCAGTACTTC
CDR3: CASSLVGTGQETQYF
J: TRBJ2-5
size: .
V: TRBV7-9
D: .

DNA: TGTGCCAGCAGCCAGACATCGACCTACAATGAGCAGTTCTTC
CDR3: CASSQTSTYNEQFF
J: TRBJ2-1
size: .
V: TRBV3-1/TRBV3-2
D: .

DNA: TGTGCCAGCCAACAGGGGGCGGAAGAAAAACTGTTTTTT
CDR3: CASQQGAEEKLFF
J: TRBJ1-4
size: once
V: TRBV28
D: TRBD1